Sequencing of this TCR beta chain was carried out in a study of identical twins. General study points: Memory repertoires showed no such pattern, whereas abundant cord blood beta clonotypes carried fewer insertions. Excess twin sharing in beta out-of-frame sequences was weaker. Twin pairs' shared out-of-frame alpha sequences were enriched in low generation probability. Models predicted too little out-of-frame TCR alpha sharing in monozygotic twins.

There are many counts of this clonotype. Its antigen is unknown. TCRdb passed the 5' RACE reads through MiXCR, listing each CDR3 protein once. The table lists hundreds of thousands of distinct CDR3 sequences, roughly 12% of them singletons. Trimming removed 7 bases from V and 0 bases from J, with 10 bases in between. The CDR3 length is 15 residues. In germline, CDR1 is MNHEY, CDR2 SVGEGT. These data were also reused for a study on yellow fever vaccine responses in identical twins.

The chain uses TRBV6-2 or TRBV6-3 and TRBJ2-6; D unclear. The specimen sequenced was CD8+ T cells sorted from blood. The TCR originated in a woman between 18 and 29 years old in good health. CDR3 coding DNA: TGTGCCAGCACGATGACATCCTCTGGGGCCAACGTCCTGACTTTC. Protein sequence: CASTMTSSGANVLTF.